This entry lists 30 T cell receptor beta chains sequenced from one sample in a study of beta chain features in type 1 diabetes. The entirety of the isolated RNA underwent reverse transcription, so expressed TCRB transcripts were sequenced. Profiled with immunoSEQ multiplex PCR; TCRdb holds only in-frame clones, not every one. The repertoire holds roughly 380,000 clones, with about 20% as singletons. Sequenced sample: naive CD4+ T cells from blood. All receptors derive from a woman in her late teens or twenties in good health.

This clone has more than one count but fewer than ten. The rearrangement links TRBV15 to TRBJ2-6, with 7 bases aligning to TRBD1. The CDR3 contains 17 residues. Germline V lookup: CDR1 LNHNV, CDR2 YYDKDF (reference sequence). V lost 5 bases to trimming and J lost 0 bases; unmatched junction nucleotides: 7. The DNA for the CDR3 is TGTGCCACCAGCGGACAACAGGGGCCCTCTGGGGCCAACGTCCTGACTTTC. This gives the protein CATSGQQGPSGANVLTF.

The CDR3: CASSTRPGGQETQYF. DNA for the CDR3: TGTGCCAGCAGCACCCGCCCGGGGGGACAAGAGACCCAGTACTTC. The chain recombines TRBV9 with TRBJ2-5; 7 bases map to TRBD2. Germline V gene lookup returns CDR1 SGDLS and CDR2 YYNGEE. V dropped 4 bases and J dropped 2; count of bases not matched to a gene: 8. The CDR3 is made up of 15 amino acids.

This clone was found a few times. The rearrangement links TRBV5-4 to TRBJ1-2, with D unresolved. This CDR3 is built from 15 residues. Germline values: CDR1 SGHNT, CDR2 YYREEE (reference sequence). The V end was cut by 0 bases, the J end by 4 bases, with 13 bases between. CDR3 protein: CASSLGFRSLYGYTF. The CDR3 DNA reads TGTGCCAGCAGCTTGGGATTTCGTAGCCTCTATGGCTACACCTTC.

This clone came up a few times. The chain recombines TRBV13 with TRBJ2-3; TRBD2 matches 9 bases. Per the germline V gene, CDR1 is PRHDT and CDR2 is FYEKMQ (reference sequence). The CDR3 spans 16 residues. J lost 3 bases, V lost 1 base, and 5 bases had no gene match. The CDR3 sequence: CASSLAGLAQTDTQYF. CDR3 nucleotide sequence: TGTGCCAGCAGCTTAGCGGGACTAGCTCAGACAGATACGCAGTATTTT.

This clone occurred a few times. This chain connects TRBV29-1 to TRBJ2-5, with TRBD2 matching over 8 bases. The V gene end was trimmed by 4 bases and the J gene end by 5 bases; junction bases not matched to a gene: 6. Germline V gives CDR1 SQVTM, CDR2 ANQGSEA. The length of the CDR3 is 13 residues. The CDR3 protein is CSVAGTSAETQYF. DNA for the CDR3: TGCAGCGTTGCCGGGACTAGTGCCGAGACCCAGTACTTC.

This clone was seen once. The J gene is TRBJ2-3, the V gene TRBV5-6, with D possibly matching TRBD1 (5 bases). The CDR3 consists of 16 residues. V dropped 0 bases and J dropped 5 bases, with 16 bases sitting between them. Germline V CDR1 and CDR2: SGHDT, YYEEEE. The CDR3 reads CASSLGGRAQLDTQYF. For the CDR3, the DNA is TGTGCCAGCAGCTTGGGAGGCAGGGCCCAGTTAGATACGCAGTATTTT.

This clone appeared a few times. The rearrangement joins TRBV30 to TRBJ2-1; TRBD2 might be the D (5 bases). The CDR3 loop spans 14 amino acids. Per the germline V gene, CDR1 is GTSNPN and CDR2 is SVGIG (reference sequence). Trimming left V 3 bases short and J 6 bases short, with 15 bases between. The CDR3 bases are TGTGCCTGGAGGAGAGGACTGGAACCCAATGAGCAGTTCTTC. It translates to CAWRRGLEPNEQFF.

Of note for this clone: This sample includes further DNA sequences coding for the same CDR3. The chain combines TRBV29-1 with TRBJ1-5; TRBD1 matches 7 bases. Per the germline V gene, CDR1 is SQVTM and CDR2 is ANQGSEA. The J segment lost 4 bases and the V segment lost 5 bases, leaving 5 bases of the junction unmatched. The CDR3 spans 13 residues. CDR3 protein: CSVRTGPNQPQHF. The CDR3 nucleotides are TGCAGCGTTCGGACAGGCCCAAATCAGCCCCAGCATTTT.

The rearrangement joins TRBV5-1 to TRBJ2-1; 13 nucleotides match TRBD2. This CDR3 has 15 amino acids. Germline trimming cut 4 bases from V and 8 bases from J; bases unmatched to any gene: 6. Germline CDR1 reads SGHRS; CDR2 reads YFSETQ. CDR3 sequence: CASSVTSGRTYEQFF. The CDR3, as DNA: TGCGCCAGCAGCGTGACTAGCGGGAGGACGTATGAGCAGTTCTTC.

This clone was observed a handful of times. The genes are TRBV4-3 and TRBJ1-4; D gene uncertain. Trimming cost V 2 bases and J 0 bases, with 4 bases left between them. The CDR3 totals 14 residues. Germline-derived CDR1 and CDR2 are LGHNA and YSLEER. The DNA for the CDR3 is TGCGCCAGCAGCCAATCGGCAACTAATGAAAAACTGTTTTTT. This sequence encodes CASSQSATNEKLFF.

This clone has just a few counts. V gene TRBV30 combines with J gene TRBJ1-3, with D possibly being TRBD1 (6 bases). The CDR3 runs to 15 residues. Looked up from germline, CDR1 is GTSNPN and CDR2 is SVGIG (reference sequence). V lost 3 bases and J lost 3, with 15 bases in between. DNA for the CDR3: TGTGCCTGGAGCTCCAGGGGATACGGTGGAAACACCATATATTTT. Its protein is CAWSSRGYGGNTIYF.

J is TRBJ2-3 and V is TRBV5-1, with D tentatively TRBD1 (5 bases). Per the germline V gene, CDR1 is SGHRS and CDR2 is YFSETQ. V was pared by 0 bases and J by 5 bases, with 13 bases between. CDR3 length: 15 residues. In nucleotides, the CDR3 is TGCGCCAGCAGCTTGGTAGGCCTAGGGGTAGATACGCAGTATTTT. This codes for CASSLVGLGVDTQYF.

This clone was counted between two and nine times. The CDR3 protein is CASGREEQFF. In DNA form, the CDR3 reads TGTGCCAGTGGCCGGGAGGAGCAGTTCTTC. V gene TRBV7-9 combines with J gene TRBJ2-1, with D maybe TRBD2 (6 bases). V was shortened by 9 bases and J by 10 bases, with 10 bases between the two germline ends. The germline V gene encodes CDR1 SEHNR and CDR2 FQNEAQ (reference sequence). This CDR3 is built from 10 residues.

The rearrangement uses TRBV11-2 and TRBJ1-1; 9 positions agree with TRBD1. J gave up 1 base and V 6 bases, and 6 bases lay outside the gene matches. Germline-derived CDR1 and CDR2 are SGHAT and FQNNGV. The CDR3 runs 15 residues. The CDR3 sequence: CASRSTGGGNTEAFF. Written as DNA, the CDR3 is TGTGCCAGCAGATCCACAGGGGGCGGGAACACTGAAGCTTTCTTT.

The chain couples TRBV4-3 to TRBJ2-5, with unresolved D. V was trimmed by 0 bases and J by 5 bases, leaving 13 bases between them. Germline loops: CDR1 LGHNA, CDR2 YSLEER. The CDR3 runs 15 residues. CDR3 loop: CASSQDLNLRETQYF. The CDR3 DNA follows: TGCGCCAGCAGCCAAGATCTGAACCTGAGGGAGACCCAGTACTTC.

This clone has more than one count but fewer than ten. The chain combines TRBV5-1 with TRBJ2-4, with unresolved D. The CDR3 extends over 13 amino acids. The germline V gene has CDR1 SGHRS and CDR2 YFSETQ. Trimming shortened V by 0 bases and J by 10 bases, and 11 bases separated the two germline ends. The CDR3 loop reads CASSLAGTEIQYF. CDR3 DNA: TGCGCCAGCAGCTTGGCCGGTACCGAAATTCAGTACTTC. The variable domain in full, completed from reference TRBV5-1 and TRBJ2-4, reads KAGVTQTPRYLIKTRGQQVTLSCSPISGHRSVSWYQQTPGQGLQFLFEYFSETQRNKGNFPGRFSGRQFSNSRSEMNVSTLELGDSALYLCASSLAGTEIQYFGAGTRLSVL.

This clone has more than one count but fewer than ten. This chain uses TRBV30 with TRBJ1-2; 7 bases match TRBD1. From germline, CDR1 is GTSNPN and CDR2 SVGIG (reference sequence). The CDR3 extends over 14 amino acids. V lost 5 bases and J lost 5; bases outside the gene matches: 11. The CDR3 DNA follows: TGTGCCTGGCGGGGGGGACAGCCCCTTTATGGCTACACCTTC. Encoded protein: CAWRGGQPLYGYTF.

The chain recombines TRBV5-1 with TRBJ1-6, with TRBD1 as a possible D gene (6 bases). Trimming pared 0 bases from V and 6 bases from J, leaving 10 bases between. CDR1 and CDR2 (germline): SGHRS, YFSETQ. The CDR3 spans 15 residues. This chain's CDR3 is CASSLGDRSNSPLHF. The CDR3 nucleotides are TGCGCCAGCAGCTTGGGAGACAGGAGTAATTCACCCCTCCACTTT.

J is TRBJ2-7 and V is TRBV5-6, with unresolved D. V was pared by 1 base and J by 0 bases, with 17 bases between. Germline V gene data show CDR1 as SGHDT and CDR2 as YYEEEE. The CDR3 runs to 17 residues. The CDR3 loop is CASSLITSPLRSYEQYF. The CDR3 DNA reads TGTGCCAGCAGCTTGATCACGTCGCCACTGCGCTCCTACGAGCAGTACTTC.

This clone was seen only a few times. The rearrangement uses TRBV13 and TRBJ2-7; 7 bases match TRBD1. This CDR3 comprises 15 residues. After removal of 6 bases from V and 2 bases from J, the junction contained 10 bases not matched to a gene. CDR1 and CDR2 (germline): PRHDT, FYEKMQ (reference sequence). As DNA, the CDR3 is TGTGCCAGCAGTACTAACCCCGGGACAGCCTACGAGCAGTACTTC. Translation gives CASSTNPGTAYEQYF.

This clone came up a few times. This chain links TRBV4-1 with TRBJ2-7; D unresolved. There are 14 residues in the CDR3. V lost 0 bases and J lost 4, with 10 bases in between. Germline V gene lookup returns CDR1 MGHRA and CDR2 YSYEKL. CDR3 sequence (DNA): TGCGCCAGCAGCCAAGATGAACTGAAGTACGAGCAGTACTTC. Translated, it gives CASSQDELKYEQYF.

The chain recombines TRBV9 with TRBJ2-7, with a tentative D call TRBD1 (6 bases). Germline assignment: CDR1 SGDLS and CDR2 YYNGEE. The CDR3 contains 15 residues. Trimming took off 4 bases at V and 1 base at J, with 15 bases between the two ends. This CDR3 is CASSPRTESSYEQYF. The CDR3 DNA is TGTGCCAGCAGCCCACGGACAGAAAGTTCCTACGAGCAGTACTTC. Complete variable domain (other parts from reference TRBV9 and TRBJ2-7): DSGVTQTPKHLITATGQRVTLRCSPRSGDLSVYWYQQSLDQGLQFLIQYYNGEERAKGNILERFSAQQFPDLHSELNLSSLELGDSALYFCASSPRTESSYEQYFGPGTRLTVT.

This clone occurred a few times. The rearrangement joins TRBV19 to TRBJ1-5; D is possibly TRBD1 (6 bases). The CDR3 is 15 amino acids. In germline, CDR1 is LNHDA, CDR2 SQIVND (reference sequence). The V end lost 6 bases, the J end lost 0 bases, and 12 bases lay between the germline ends. CDR3 residues: CASSARGGSNQPQHF. The CDR3, as DNA: TGTGCCAGTAGCGCGAGAGGGGGTAGCAATCAGCCCCAGCATTTT.

The J gene is TRBJ1-1, the V gene TRBV5-1; TRBD1 is a possible D gene (6 bases). Germline V lookup: CDR1 SGHRS, CDR2 YFSETQ. The CDR3 runs to 14 residues. V was clipped by 6 bases and J by 1 base, with 13 bases between them. Written as DNA, the CDR3 is TGCGCCAGCACAGGTCGGGGACAGAACACTGAAGCTTTCTTT. It translates to CASTGRGQNTEAFF.

The chain uses TRBV5-6 and TRBJ2-1; TRBD1 aligns across 11 bases. Per the germline V gene, CDR1 is SGHDT and CDR2 is YYEEEE. V lost 1 base, J lost 7 bases, and 4 bases stayed unmatched. There are 15 residues in the CDR3. CDR3 sequence (DNA): TGTGCCAGCAGCTTGCCCGGGACAGGGGGAAATGAGCAGTTCTTC. This translates into CASSLPGTGGNEQFF.

This clone was seen more than once but under ten times. This chain connects TRBV14 to TRBJ2-7; TRBD1 agrees at 9 bases. The V gene's germline CDR1 is SGHDN and CDR2 FVKESK. This CDR3 region has 14 residues. Trimming cost V 8 bases and J 5 bases; bases outside gene matches: 10. The CDR3 sequence: CASGPGTGFHEQYF. The CDR3 DNA follows: TGTGCCAGCGGACCCGGGACAGGGTTCCACGAGCAGTACTTC. Together with reference TRBV14 and TRBJ2-7, the CDR3 gives the full variable domain: EAGVTQFPSHSVIEKGQTVTLRCDPISGHDNLYWYRRVMGKEIKFLLHFVKESKQDESGMPNNRFLAERTGGTYSTLKVQPAELEDSGVYFCASGPGTGFHEQYFGPGTRLTVT.

CDR3 amino acids: CASSLVGTDYEQYF. The DNA of the CDR3 is TGTGCCAGCAGCTTGGTCGGCACAGACTACGAGCAGTACTTC. The V call is TRBV5-4, the J call TRBJ2-7; D call uncertain. Germline V lookup: CDR1 SGHNT, CDR2 YYREEE (reference sequence). CDR3 length: 14 residues. Trimming cost V 0 bases and J 3 bases, with 10 bases left between them.

The chain is built from TRBV4-2 and TRBJ2-3, with 9 bases fitting TRBD2. Trimming at V came to 4 bases and at J to 7 bases, leaving 3 bases not matched to a gene. This CDR3 has 13 amino acids. CDR1 is LGHNA, CDR2 YNFKEQ, per germline. This CDR3 is CASSPGLANTQYF. In nucleotides, the CDR3 is TGTGCCAGCAGCCCCGGACTAGCGAATACGCAGTATTTT.

The V and J genes are TRBV6-6 and TRBJ1-5, with 10 bases matching TRBD1. Trimming removed 5 bases from V and 5 bases from J; junction bases left unmatched: 6. CDR1 MNHNY and CDR2 SVGAGI come from the germline V gene (reference sequence). This CDR3 spans 15 amino acids. The CDR3 DNA sequence: TGTGCCAGCAGTCCCGGGACAGGGGACGATCAGCCCCAGCATTTT. Translating gives CASSPGTGDDQPQHF.

This chain links TRBV30 with TRBJ1-2, with D uncertain. V lost 6 bases to trimming and J lost 6 bases, with 26 bases between them. This CDR3 is built from 16 residues. In germline, CDR1 is GTSNPN, CDR2 SVGIG (reference sequence). CDR3 coding DNA: TGTGCCTGTAACCGATGCGGGTCCCGATCGAGTAATGGCTACACCTTC. It is translated as CACNRCGSRSSNGYTF.